What follows are 10 T cell receptor beta chains derived from one specimen sequenced in a study of blood T cell repertoires in COVID-19. The table came from immunoSEQ multiplex PCR; TCRdb's copy has only in-frame clones and leaves some out. The sample gives about 220,000 clones, 82% of which show up once; approximately 3.8% is in the top ten. Sequenced material: peripheral blood. The origin of the receptors is an elderly woman with acute or convalescent COVID-19.

J is TRBJ1-2 and V is TRBV5-1; 7 bases map to TRBD1. The junction had 15 bases not matched to a gene; V was cut back by 4 bases and J by 0 bases. Germline V CDR1 and CDR2: SGHRS, YFSETQ. The CDR3 totals 18 residues. Here the CDR3 DNA reads TGCGCCAGCAGCCTACTTAGGGCCGACAGGGCCACTAACTATGGCTACACCTTC. Translation gives CASSLLRADRATNYGYTF.

There are a few counts of this clone. The chain joins TRBV2 to TRBJ2-3; 10 bases match TRBD1. Germline V lookup: CDR1 SNHLY, CDR2 FYNNEI. With V trimmed by 7 bases and J by 3 bases, 10 bases remained unmatched. CDR3 length equals 16 residues. The CDR3 nucleotides are TGTGCCAGCAACCTCTCCCGGGACAGGGGTACAGATACGCAGTATTTT. Translated, it gives CASNLSRDRGTDTQYF.

This chain joins TRBV19 and TRBJ2-5; 7 bases agree with TRBD1. The CDR3 runs 15 residues. CDR1 LNHDA and CDR2 SQIVND come from the germline V gene (reference sequence). After removal of 5 bases from V and 5 bases from J, the junction contained 11 bases not matched to a gene. The CDR3 DNA reads as TGTGCCAGTAGTGGGACGACAGGGAAGGGGGAGACCCAGTACTTC. It yields the protein CASSGTTGKGETQYF.

The rearrangement uses TRBV4-1 and TRBJ1-2, with a possible D match to TRBD1 (6 bases). The CDR3 contains 15 residues. Germline CDR1 is MGHRA and CDR2 is YSYEKL. The germline V and J ends were trimmed by 4 bases and 8 bases, with 20 bases remaining between them. CDR3 in amino acids: CASSRPKGDREGYTF. The CDR3, as DNA: TGCGCCAGCAGCCGGCCCAAGGGGGATCGGGAAGGCTACACCTTC.

The V gene is TRBV12-5, the J gene TRBJ1-1; D uncertain. The V gene's germline CDR1 is LGHNT and CDR2 FRNRAP. The V gene lost 6 bases and the J gene lost 5 bases, with 16 bases spanning the gap. The CDR3 contains 14 residues. CDR3 sequence reads: CASGLGLAGTEAFF. CDR3 nucleotide sequence: TGTGCTAGTGGCCTGGGTCTCGCGGGGACTGAAGCTTTCTTT.

The chain employs TRBV29-1 and TRBJ1-2; no clear D. Germline assignment: CDR1 SQVTM and CDR2 ANQGSEA. The germline V and J ends were trimmed by 2 bases and 0 bases, with 10 bases remaining between them. This CDR3 region has 14 residues. CDR3: CSVEKNRPNYGYTF. As DNA, the CDR3 is TGCAGCGTTGAAAAAAACAGACCTAACTATGGCTACACCTTC.

There are a few counts of this clone. The rearrangement uses TRBV10-3 and TRBJ1-1, with 8 nucleotides matching TRBD1. The CDR3 length is 14 residues. The J segment lost 4 bases and the V segment lost 6 bases, leaving 7 bases of the junction unmatched. Germline V gives CDR1 ENHRY, CDR2 SYGVKD. The CDR3 nucleotides read TGTGCCATCAGACCTGACAGGGGTACCACTGAAGCTTTCTTT. This translates into CAIRPDRGTTEAFF.

The rearrangement links TRBV19 to TRBJ1-2; the D is unclear. Germline CDR1 LNHDA, CDR2 SQIVND (reference sequence). The CDR3 extends over 15 amino acids. The germline V and J ends were trimmed by 0 bases and 10 bases, with 18 bases remaining between them. This CDR3 reads CASSIDLEGVGDYTF. The CDR3, as DNA: TGTGCCAGTAGTATAGACTTAGAGGGTGTCGGGGACTACACCTTC.

The chain combines TRBV7-2 with TRBJ1-2; D is unresolved. Germline V lookup: CDR1 SGHTA, CDR2 FQGNSA. The ends were cut back, 2 bases at V and 0 bases at J, with 7 bases in the middle. This CDR3 is built from 14 residues. The CDR3 nucleotides read TGTGCCAGCAGCTTATCCGTCCCTAACTATGGCTACACCTTC. This translates into CASSLSVPNYGYTF.

This clone was counted only a few times. The chain is built from TRBV27 and TRBJ1-2; D is undetermined. In germline, CDR1 is MNHEY, CDR2 SMNVEV (reference sequence). Trimming pared 5 bases from V and 2 bases from J, leaving 12 bases between. This CDR3 comprises 14 residues. Here the CDR3 DNA reads TGTGCCAGCAGTCCCCTGATCCGGAACTATGGCTACACCTTC. Translated: CASSPLIRNYGYTF.